The clone carrying this T cell receptor beta chain turned up a few times. The table came from immunoSEQ multiplex PCR; TCRdb's copy has only in-frame clones and leaves some out. The table shows some 350,000 clones, with 90% occurring only once. The data were obtained in a study of blood T cell repertoires in COVID-19. CDR1 and CDR2 from the germline V gene are KGHDR and SFDVKD. This CDR3 region has 18 residues. V shed 12 bases and J shed 6 bases, with 29 bases lying between them. The chain employs TRBV24-1 and TRBJ1-6; D might be TRBD1 (6 bases). The specimen was peripheral blood. The clonotype comes from a man aged 18-30 years with active or convalescent COVID-19. The CDR3 sequence: CAPRDSGTSQGGNSPLHF. The CDR3 nucleotides read TGTGCCCCGAGGGATTCGGGAACCTCCCAAGGGGGTAATTCACCCCTCCACTTT.